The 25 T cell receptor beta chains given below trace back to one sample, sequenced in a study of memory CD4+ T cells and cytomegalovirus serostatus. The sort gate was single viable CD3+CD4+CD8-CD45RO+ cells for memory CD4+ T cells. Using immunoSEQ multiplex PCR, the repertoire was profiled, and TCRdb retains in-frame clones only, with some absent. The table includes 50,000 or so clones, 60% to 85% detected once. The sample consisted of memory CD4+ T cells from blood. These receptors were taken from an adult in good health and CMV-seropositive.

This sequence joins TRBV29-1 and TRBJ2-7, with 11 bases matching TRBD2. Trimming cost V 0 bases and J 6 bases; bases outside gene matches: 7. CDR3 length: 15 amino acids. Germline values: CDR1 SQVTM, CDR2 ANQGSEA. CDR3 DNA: TGCAGCGTTGAAGAGGAGAAACTAGCGGGAGTCGAGCAGTACTTC. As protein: CSVEEEKLAGVEQYF.

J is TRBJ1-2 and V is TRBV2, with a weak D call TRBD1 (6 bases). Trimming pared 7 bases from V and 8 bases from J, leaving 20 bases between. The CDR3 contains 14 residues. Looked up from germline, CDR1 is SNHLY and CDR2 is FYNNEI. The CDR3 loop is CASTNTGKVGGYTF. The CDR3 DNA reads TGTGCCAGCACCAATACAGGGAAGGTGGGCGGCTACACCTTC.

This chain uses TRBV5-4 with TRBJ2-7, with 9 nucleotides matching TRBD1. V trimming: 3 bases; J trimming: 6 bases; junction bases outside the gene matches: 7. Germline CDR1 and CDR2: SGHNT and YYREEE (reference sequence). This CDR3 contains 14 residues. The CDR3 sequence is CASSWPGQGREQYF. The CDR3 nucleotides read TGTGCCAGCAGCTGGCCCGGACAGGGGCGCGAGCAGTACTTC. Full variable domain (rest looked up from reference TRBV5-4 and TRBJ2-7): ETGVTQSPTHLIKTRGQQVTLRCSSQSGHNTVSWYQQALGQGPQFIFQYYREEENGRGNFPPRFSGLQFPNYSSELNVNALELDDSALYLCASSWPGQGREQYFGPGTRLTVT.

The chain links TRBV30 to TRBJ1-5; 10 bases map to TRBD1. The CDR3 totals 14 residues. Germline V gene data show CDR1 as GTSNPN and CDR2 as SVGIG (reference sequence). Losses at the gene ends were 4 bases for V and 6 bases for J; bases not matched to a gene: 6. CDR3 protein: CAWNDRGRVQPQHF. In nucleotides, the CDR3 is TGTGCCTGGAACGACAGGGGGCGGGTTCAGCCCCAGCATTTT. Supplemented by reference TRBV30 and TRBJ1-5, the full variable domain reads SQTIHQWPATLVQPVGSPLSLECTVEGTSNPNLYWYRQAAGRGLQLLFYSVGIGQISSEVPQNLSASRPQDRQFILSSKKLLLSDSGFYLCAWNDRGRVQPQHFGDGTRLSIL.

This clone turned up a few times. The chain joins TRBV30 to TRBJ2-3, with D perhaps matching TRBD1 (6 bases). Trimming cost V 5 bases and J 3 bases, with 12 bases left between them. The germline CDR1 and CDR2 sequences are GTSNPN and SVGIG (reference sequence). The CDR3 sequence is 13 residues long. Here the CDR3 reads CAWEPQGTDTQYF. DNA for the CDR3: TGTGCCTGGGAACCACAGGGAACAGATACGCAGTATTTT. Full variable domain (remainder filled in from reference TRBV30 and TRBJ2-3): SQTIHQWPATLVQPVGSPLSLECTVEGTSNPNLYWYRQAAGRGLQLLFYSVGIGQISSEVPQNLSASRPQDRQFILSSKKLLLSDSGFYLCAWEPQGTDTQYFGPGTRLTVL.

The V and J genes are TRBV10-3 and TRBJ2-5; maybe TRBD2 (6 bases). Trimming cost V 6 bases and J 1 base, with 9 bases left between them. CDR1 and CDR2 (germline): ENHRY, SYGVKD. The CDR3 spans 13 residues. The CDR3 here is CAISRDFQETQYF. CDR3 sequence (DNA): TGTGCCATCAGCCGGGACTTCCAAGAGACCCAGTACTTC.

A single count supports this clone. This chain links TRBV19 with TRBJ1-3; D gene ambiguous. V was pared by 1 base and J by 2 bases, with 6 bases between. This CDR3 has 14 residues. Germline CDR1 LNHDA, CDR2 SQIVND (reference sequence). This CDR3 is CASSIAGTGNTIYF. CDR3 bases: TGTGCCAGTAGTATAGCGGGGACTGGAAACACCATATATTTT.

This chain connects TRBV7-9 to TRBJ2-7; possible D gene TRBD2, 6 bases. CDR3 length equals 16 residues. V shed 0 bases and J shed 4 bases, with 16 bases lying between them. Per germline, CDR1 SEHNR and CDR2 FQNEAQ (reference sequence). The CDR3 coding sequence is TGTGCCAGCAGCTTAGCGGGAAGCGGGTCTTCTTACGAGCAGTACTTC. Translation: CASSLAGSGSSYEQYF.

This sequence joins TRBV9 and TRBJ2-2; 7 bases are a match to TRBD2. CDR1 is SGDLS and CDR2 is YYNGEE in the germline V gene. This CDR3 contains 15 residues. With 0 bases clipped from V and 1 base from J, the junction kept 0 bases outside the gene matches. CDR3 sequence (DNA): TGTGCCAGCAGCGTAGGCGGGAGGAACACCGGGGAGCTGTTTTTT. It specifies CASSVGGRNTGELFF.

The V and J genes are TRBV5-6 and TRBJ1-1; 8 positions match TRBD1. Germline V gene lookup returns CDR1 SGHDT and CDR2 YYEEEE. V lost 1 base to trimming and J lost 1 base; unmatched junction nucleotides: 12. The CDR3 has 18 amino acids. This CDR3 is CASSLWSGGVLPNTEAFF. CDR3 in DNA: TGTGCCAGCAGCTTGTGGTCAGGGGGCGTTTTACCGAACACTGAAGCTTTCTTT.

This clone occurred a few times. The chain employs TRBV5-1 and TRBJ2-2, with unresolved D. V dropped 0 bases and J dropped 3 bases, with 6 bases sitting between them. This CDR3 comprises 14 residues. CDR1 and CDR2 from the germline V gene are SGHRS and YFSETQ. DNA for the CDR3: TGCGCCAGCAGCTTGGGAGAGGACACCGGGGAGCTGTTTTTT. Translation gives CASSLGEDTGELFF.

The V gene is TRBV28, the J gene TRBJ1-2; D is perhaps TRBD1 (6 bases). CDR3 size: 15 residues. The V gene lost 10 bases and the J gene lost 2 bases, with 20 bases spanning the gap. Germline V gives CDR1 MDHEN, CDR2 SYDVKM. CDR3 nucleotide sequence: TGTGCCATCACCGGGTGGGGAACAGGGAACTATGGCTACACCTTC. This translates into CAITGWGTGNYGYTF.

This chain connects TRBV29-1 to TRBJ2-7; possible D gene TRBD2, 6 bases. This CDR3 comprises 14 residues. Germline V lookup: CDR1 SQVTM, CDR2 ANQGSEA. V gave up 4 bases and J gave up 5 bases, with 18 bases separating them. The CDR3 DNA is TGCAGCGTTGGAAACCGGGGGTTATCGGACGAGCAGTACTTC. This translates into CSVGNRGLSDEQYF.

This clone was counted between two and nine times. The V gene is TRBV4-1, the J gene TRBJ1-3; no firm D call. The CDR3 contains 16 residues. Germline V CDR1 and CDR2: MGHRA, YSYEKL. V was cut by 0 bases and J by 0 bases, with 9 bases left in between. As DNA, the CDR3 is TGCGCCAGCAGCCAAGATCCGGGCTACTCTGGAAACACCATATATTTT. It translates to CASSQDPGYSGNTIYF.

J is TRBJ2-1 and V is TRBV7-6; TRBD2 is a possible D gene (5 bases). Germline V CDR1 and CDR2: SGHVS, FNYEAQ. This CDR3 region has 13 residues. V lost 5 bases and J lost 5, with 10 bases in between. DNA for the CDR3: TGTGCCAGCAGCCCCGGGAACAACAATGAGCAGTTCTTC. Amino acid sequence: CASSPGNNNEQFF.

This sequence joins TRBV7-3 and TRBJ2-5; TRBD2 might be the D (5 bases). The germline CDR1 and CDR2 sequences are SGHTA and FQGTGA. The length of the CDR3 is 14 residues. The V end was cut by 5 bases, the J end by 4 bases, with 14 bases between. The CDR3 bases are TGTGCCAGCAGCCTCCGACGGGCGGGAGAGACCCAGTACTTC. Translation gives CASSLRRAGETQYF.

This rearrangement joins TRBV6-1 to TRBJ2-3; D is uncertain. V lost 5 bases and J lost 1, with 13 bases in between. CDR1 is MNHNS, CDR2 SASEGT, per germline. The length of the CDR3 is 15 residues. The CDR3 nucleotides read TGTGCCAGCAGTTCCGAATATAAGGGCACAGATACGCAGTATTTT. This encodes CASSSEYKGTDTQYF.

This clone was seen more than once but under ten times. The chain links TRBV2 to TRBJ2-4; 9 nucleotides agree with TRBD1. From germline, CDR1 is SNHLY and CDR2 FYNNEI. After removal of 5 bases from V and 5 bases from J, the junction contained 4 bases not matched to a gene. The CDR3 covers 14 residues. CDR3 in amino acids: CASSRTGEENIQYF. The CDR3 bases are TGTGCCAGCAGTCGGACAGGGGAGGAAAACATTCAGTACTTC.

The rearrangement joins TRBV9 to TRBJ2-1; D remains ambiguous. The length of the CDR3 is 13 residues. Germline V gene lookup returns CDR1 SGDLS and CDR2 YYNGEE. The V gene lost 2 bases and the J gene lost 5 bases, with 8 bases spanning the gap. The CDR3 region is CASSVRTDNEQFF. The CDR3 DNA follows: TGTGCCAGCAGCGTCAGGACCGACAATGAGCAGTTCTTC.

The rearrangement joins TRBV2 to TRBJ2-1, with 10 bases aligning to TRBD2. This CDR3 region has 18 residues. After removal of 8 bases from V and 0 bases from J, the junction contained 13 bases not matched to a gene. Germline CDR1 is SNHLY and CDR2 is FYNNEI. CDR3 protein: CASGYALAGAYSYNEQFF. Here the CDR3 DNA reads TGTGCCAGCGGCTACGCGCTAGCGGGGGCCTACTCCTACAATGAGCAGTTCTTC.

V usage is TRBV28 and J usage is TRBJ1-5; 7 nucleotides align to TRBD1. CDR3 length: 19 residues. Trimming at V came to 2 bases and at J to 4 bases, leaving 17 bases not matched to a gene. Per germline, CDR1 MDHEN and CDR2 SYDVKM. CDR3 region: CASSLPLPYGGRGNQPQHF. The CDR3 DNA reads TGTGCCAGCAGTTTACCCCTACCTTACGGGGGCAGGGGGAATCAGCCCCAGCATTTT.

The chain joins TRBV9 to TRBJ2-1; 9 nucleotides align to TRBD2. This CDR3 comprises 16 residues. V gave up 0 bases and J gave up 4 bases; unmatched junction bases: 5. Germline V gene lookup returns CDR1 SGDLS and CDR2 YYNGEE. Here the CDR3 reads CASSVGPAGGYNEQFF. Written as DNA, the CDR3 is TGTGCCAGCAGCGTAGGCCCAGCGGGAGGTTACAATGAGCAGTTCTTC.

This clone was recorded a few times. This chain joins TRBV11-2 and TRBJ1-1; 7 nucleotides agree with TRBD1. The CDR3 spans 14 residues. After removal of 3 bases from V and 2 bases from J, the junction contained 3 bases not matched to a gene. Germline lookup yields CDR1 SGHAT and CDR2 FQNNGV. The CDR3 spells CASSFGQANTEAFF. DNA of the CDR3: TGTGCCAGCAGCTTCGGACAGGCTAACACTGAAGCTTTCTTT.

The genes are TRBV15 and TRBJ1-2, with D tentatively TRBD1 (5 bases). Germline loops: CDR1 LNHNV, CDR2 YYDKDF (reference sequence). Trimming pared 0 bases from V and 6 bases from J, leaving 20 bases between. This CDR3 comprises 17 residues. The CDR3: CATSRDLVEGGAHGYTF. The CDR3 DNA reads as TGTGCCACCAGCAGAGATCTCGTCGAGGGAGGGGCCCATGGCTACACCTTC.

For the CDR3, the DNA is TGCGCCAGCAGCCGAATGGGCCAACTGAACACTGAAGCTTTCTTT. Protein: CASSRMGQLNTEAFF. This chain uses TRBV5-1 with TRBJ1-1; no clear D gene. CDR1 is SGHRS, CDR2 YFSETQ, per germline. The V end was cut by 4 bases, the J end by 0 bases, with 13 bases between. The CDR3 spans 15 residues.